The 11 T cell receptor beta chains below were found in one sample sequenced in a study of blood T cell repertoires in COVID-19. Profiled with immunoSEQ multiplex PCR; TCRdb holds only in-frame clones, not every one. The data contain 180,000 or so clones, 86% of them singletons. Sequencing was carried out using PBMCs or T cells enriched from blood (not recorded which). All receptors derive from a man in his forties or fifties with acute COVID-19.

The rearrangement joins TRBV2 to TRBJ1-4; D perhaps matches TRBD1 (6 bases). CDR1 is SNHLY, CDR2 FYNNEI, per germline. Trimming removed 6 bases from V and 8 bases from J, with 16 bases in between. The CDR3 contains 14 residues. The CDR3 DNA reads TGTGCCAGCAGGTACAGGGCTGAGGGGGAAAAACTGTTTTTT. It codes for CASRYRAEGEKLFF.

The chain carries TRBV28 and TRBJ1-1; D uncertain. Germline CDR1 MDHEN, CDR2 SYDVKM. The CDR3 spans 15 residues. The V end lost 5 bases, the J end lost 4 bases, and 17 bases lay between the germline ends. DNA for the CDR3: TGTGCCAGCAGTGCTAAGCGTTCCAGAGGCACTGAAGCTTTCTTT. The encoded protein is CASSAKRSRGTEAFF.

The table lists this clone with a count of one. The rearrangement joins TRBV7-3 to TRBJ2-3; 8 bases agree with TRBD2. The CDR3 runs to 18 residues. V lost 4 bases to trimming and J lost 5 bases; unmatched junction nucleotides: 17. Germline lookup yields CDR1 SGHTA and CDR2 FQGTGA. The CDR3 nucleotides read TGTGCCAGCAGCTCTAGGATCGTTACCGGGACTAGAGGAGATACGCAGTATTTT. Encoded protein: CASSSRIVTGTRGDTQYF.

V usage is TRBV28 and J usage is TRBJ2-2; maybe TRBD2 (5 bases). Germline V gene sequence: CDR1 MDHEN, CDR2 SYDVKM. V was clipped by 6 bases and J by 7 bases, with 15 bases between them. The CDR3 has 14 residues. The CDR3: CASRPRGIGGELFF. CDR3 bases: TGTGCCAGCAGACCACGGGGAATAGGCGGGGAGCTGTTTTTT.

The CDR3 DNA follows: TGTGCCAGCAGTGGAGGGTCATCCTCCTACAATGAGCAGTTCTTC. It yields the protein CASSGGSSSYNEQFF. The V gene is TRBV2, the J gene TRBJ2-1, with a tentative D call TRBD2 (5 bases). Trimming shortened V by 4 bases and J by 0 bases, and 10 bases separated the two germline ends. Germline CDR1 is SNHLY and CDR2 is FYNNEI. The CDR3 extends over 15 amino acids.

CDR3 in amino acids: CASSEDGKGYNEQFF. Written as DNA, the CDR3 is TGTGCCAGCAGTGAAGACGGCAAGGGGTACAATGAGCAGTTCTTC. The J gene is TRBJ2-1, the V gene TRBV6-1; D possibly corresponds to TRBD1 (5 bases). The length of the CDR3 is 15 residues. Germline loops: CDR1 MNHNS, CDR2 SASEGT. V lost 1 base and J lost 4, with 11 bases in between.

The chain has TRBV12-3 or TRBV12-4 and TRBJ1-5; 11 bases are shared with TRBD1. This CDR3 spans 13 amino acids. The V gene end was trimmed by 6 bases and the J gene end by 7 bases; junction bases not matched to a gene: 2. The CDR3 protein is CASRGQGGQPQHF. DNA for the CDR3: TGTGCCAGCAGGGGACAGGGGGGACAGCCCCAGCATTTT.

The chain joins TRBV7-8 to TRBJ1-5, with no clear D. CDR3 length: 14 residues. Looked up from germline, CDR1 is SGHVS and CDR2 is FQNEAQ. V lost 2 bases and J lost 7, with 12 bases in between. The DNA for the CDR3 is TGTGCCAGCAGCTTAAAATTCTCCGTCCAGCCCCAGCATTTT. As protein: CASSLKFSVQPQHF.

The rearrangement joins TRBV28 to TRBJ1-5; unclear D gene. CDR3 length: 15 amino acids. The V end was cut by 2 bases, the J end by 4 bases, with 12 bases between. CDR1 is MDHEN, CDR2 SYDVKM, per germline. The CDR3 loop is CASSLSSRLNQPQHF. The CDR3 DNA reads TGTGCCAGCAGTTTAAGTTCCAGGTTGAATCAGCCCCAGCATTTT.

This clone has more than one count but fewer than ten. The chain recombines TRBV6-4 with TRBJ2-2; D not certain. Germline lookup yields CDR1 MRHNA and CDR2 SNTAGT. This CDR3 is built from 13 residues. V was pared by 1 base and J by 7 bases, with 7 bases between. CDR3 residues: CASSDWSSGELFF. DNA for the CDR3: TGTGCCAGCAGTGACTGGAGCAGCGGGGAGCTGTTTTTT.

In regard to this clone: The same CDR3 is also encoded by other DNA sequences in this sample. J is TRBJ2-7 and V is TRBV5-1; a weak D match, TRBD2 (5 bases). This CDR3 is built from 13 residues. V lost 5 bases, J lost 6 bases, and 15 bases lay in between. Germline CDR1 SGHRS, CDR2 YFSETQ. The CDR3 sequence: CASSHPVGSEQYF. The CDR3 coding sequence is TGCGCCAGCAGTCACCCAGTAGGGAGCGAGCAGTACTTC.